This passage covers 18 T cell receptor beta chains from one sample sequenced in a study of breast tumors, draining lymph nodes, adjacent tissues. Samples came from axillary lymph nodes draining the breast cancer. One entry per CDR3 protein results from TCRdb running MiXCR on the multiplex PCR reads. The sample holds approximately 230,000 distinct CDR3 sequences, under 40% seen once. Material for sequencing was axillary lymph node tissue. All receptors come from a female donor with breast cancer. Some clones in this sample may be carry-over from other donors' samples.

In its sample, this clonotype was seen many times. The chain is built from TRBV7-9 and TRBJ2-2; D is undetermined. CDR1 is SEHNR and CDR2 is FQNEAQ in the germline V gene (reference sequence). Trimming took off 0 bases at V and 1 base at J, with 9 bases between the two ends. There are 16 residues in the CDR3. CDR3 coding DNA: TGTGCCAGCAGCTTAGCGCAGCTCCTGAACACCGGGGAGCTGTTTTTT. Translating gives CASSLAQLLNTGELFF.

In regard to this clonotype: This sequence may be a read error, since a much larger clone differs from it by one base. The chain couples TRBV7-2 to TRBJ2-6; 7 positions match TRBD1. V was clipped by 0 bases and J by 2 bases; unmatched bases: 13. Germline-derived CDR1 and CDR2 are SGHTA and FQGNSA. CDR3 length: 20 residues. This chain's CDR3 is CASSLAFFRDSDPGANVLTF. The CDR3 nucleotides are TGTGCCAGCAGCTTAGCCTTTTTCCGGGACAGTGACCCTGGGGCCAACGTCCTGACTTTC.

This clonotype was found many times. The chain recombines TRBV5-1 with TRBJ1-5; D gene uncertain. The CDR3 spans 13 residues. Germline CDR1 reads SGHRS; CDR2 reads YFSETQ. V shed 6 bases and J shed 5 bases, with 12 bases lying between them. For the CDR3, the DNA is TGCGCCAGCACTAGCGGCCCTGATCAGCCCCAGCATTTT. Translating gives CASTSGPDQPQHF.

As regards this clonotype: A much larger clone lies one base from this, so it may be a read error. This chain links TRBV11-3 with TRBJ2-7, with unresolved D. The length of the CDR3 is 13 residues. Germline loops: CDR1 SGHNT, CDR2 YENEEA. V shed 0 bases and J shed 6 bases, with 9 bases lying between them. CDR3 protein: CASSLETASEQYF. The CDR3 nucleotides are TGTGCCAGCAGCTTAGAAACAGCCTCCGAGCAGTACTTC.

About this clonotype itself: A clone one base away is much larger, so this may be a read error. CDR3 region: CASADLGGSGTGELFF. The DNA of the CDR3 is TGTGCTAGTGCCGACCTAGGAGGGAGTGGCACCGGGGAGCTGTTTTTT. The V gene is TRBV12-5, the J gene TRBJ2-2; perhaps TRBD2 as D (6 bases). Trimming took 7 bases from V and 4 from J, leaving 19 bases between them. The CDR3 length is 16 residues. Germline V gene sequence: CDR1 LGHNT, CDR2 FRNRAP.

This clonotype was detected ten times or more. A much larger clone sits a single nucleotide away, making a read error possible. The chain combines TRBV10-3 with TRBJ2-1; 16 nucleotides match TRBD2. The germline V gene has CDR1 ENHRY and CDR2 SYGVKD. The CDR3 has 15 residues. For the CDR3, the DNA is TGTGTCATCAGGGGGACTAGCGGGAGGGCCAGGGAGCAGTTCTTC. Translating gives CVIRGTSGRAREQFF.

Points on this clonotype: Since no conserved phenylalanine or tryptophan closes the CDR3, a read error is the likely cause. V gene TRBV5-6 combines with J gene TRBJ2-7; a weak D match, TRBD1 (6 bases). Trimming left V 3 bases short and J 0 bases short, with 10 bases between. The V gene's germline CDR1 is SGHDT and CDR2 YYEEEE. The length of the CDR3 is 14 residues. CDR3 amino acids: CASSSPTGSYEQYY. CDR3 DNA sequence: TGTGCCAGCAGCTCACCGACAGGCTCCTACGAGCAGTACTAC.

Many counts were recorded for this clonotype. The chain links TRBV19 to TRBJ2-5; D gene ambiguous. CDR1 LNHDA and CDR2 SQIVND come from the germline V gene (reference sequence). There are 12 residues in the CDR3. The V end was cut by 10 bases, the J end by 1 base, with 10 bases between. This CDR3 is CATSRPQETQYF. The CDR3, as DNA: TGTGCCACCTCCAGGCCCCAAGAGACCCAGTACTTC.

The CDR3 sequence is CASSIIGGVGELGEQYF. In nucleotides, the CDR3 is TGTGCCAGTAGTATTATTGGAGGGGTGGGAGAGTTGGGCGAGCAGTACTTC. The rearrangement joins TRBV19 to TRBJ2-7, with TRBD2 as a possible D gene (6 bases). Trimming cost V 3 bases and J 6 bases, with 24 bases left between them. CDR1 is LNHDA, CDR2 SQIVND, per germline (reference sequence). The CDR3 totals 17 residues.

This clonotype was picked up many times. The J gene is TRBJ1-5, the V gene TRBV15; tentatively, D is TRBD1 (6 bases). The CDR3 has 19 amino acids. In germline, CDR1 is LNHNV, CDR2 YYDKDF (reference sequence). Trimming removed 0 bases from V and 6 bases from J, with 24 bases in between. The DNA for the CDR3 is TGTGCCACCAGCAGAGATCTAGGATTCGGCGTGGCAGGGGCTCAGCCCCAGCATTTT. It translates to CATSRDLGFGVAGAQPQHF.

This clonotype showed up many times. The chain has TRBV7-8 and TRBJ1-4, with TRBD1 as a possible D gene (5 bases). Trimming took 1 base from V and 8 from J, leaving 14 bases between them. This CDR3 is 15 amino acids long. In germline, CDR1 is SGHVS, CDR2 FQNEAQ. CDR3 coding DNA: TGTGCCAGCAGCTTAGGAACGGGGGATAACGAAAAACTGTTTTTT. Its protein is CASSLGTGDNEKLFF.

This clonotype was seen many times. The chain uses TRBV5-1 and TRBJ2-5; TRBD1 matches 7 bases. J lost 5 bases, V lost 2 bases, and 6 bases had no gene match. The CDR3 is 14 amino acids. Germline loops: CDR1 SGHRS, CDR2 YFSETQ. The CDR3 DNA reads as TGCGCCAGCAGCTTCGTACAGGGGACGGAGACCCAGTACTTC. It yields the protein CASSFVQGTETQYF. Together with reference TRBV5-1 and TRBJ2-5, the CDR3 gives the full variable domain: KAGVTQTPRYLIKTRGQQVTLSCSPISGHRSVSWYQQTPGQGLQFLFEYFSETQRNKGNFPGRFSGRQFSNSRSEMNVSTLELGDSALYLCASSFVQGTETQYFGPGTRLLVL.

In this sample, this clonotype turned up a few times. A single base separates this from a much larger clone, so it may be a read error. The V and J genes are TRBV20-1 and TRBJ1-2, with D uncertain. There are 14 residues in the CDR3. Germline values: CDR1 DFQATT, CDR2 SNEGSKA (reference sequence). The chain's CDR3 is CSARGSATNSGYTF. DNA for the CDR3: TGCAGTGCTAGAGGGTCAGCGACTAACTCTGGCTACACCTTC.

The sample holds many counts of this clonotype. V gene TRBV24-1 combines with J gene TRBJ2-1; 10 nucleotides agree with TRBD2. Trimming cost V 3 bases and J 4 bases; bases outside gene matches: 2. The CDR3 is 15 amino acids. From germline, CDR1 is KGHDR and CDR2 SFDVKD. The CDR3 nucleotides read TGTGCCACCAGTGATATTAGCGGGGGGTACAATGAGCAGTTCTTC. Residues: CATSDISGGYNEQFF.

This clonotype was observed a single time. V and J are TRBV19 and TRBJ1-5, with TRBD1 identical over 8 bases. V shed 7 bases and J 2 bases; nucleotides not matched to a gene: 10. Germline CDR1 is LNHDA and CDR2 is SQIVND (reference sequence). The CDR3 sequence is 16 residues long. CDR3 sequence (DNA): TGTGCCAGTAAGGGACGCAGGGGGCGTGGCAATCAGCCCCAGCATTTT. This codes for CASKGRRGRGNQPQHF.

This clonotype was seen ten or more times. Written as DNA, the CDR3 is TGCGCCAGCAGCCAAGATGGCATGGGCTCACCCCTCCACTTT. Its translation is CASSQDGMGSPLHF. The rearrangement links TRBV4-1 to TRBJ1-6; no firm D call. Per the germline V gene, CDR1 is MGHRA and CDR2 is YSYEKL. The CDR3 runs 14 residues. The V end was cut by 0 bases, the J end by 10 bases, with 10 bases between.

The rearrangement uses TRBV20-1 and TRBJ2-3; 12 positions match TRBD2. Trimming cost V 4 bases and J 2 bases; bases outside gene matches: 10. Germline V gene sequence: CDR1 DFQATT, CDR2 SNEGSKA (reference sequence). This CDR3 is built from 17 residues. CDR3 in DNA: TGCAGTGCTACACTTCGACTAGCGGGGGCCCCCACAGATACGCAGTATTTT. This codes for CSATLRLAGAPTDTQYF.

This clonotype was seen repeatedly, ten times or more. The CDR3 loop reads CASSSIPGHKEGYTF. CDR3 bases: TGTGCCAGCAGCTCTATTCCTGGACATAAGGAAGGCTACACCTTC. The rearrangement uses TRBV7-9 and TRBJ1-2; tentatively, D is TRBD1 (5 bases). Trimming left V 4 bases short and J 8 bases short, with 20 bases between. Germline CDR1 reads SEHNR; CDR2 reads FQNEAQ (reference sequence). The CDR3 contains 15 residues.